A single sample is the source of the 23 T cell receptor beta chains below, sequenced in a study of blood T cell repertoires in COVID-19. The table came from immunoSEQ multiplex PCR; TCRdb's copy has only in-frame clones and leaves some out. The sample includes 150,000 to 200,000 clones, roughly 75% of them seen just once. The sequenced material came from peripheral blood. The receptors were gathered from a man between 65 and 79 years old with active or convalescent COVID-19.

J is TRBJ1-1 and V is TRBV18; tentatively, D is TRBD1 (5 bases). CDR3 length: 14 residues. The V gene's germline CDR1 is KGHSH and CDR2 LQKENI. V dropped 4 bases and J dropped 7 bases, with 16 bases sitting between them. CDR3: CASSLDRPRGEAFF. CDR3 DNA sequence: TGTGCCAGCTCACTCGACCGGCCAAGGGGTGAAGCTTTCTTT.

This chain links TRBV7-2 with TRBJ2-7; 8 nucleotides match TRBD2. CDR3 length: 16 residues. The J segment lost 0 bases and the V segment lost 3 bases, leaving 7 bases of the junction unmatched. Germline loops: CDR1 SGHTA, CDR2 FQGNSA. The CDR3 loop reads CASSFTGAGDSYEQYF. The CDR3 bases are TGTGCCAGCAGCTTCACCGGAGCGGGGGACTCCTACGAGCAGTACTTC.

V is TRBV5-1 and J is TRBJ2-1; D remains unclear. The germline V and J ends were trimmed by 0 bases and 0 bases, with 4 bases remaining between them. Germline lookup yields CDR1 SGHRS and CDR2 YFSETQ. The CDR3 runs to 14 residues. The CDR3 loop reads CASSLVSSYNEQFF. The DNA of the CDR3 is TGCGCCAGCAGCTTGGTGAGCTCCTACAATGAGCAGTTCTTC. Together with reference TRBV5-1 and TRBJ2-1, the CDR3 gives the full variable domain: KAGVTQTPRYLIKTRGQQVTLSCSPISGHRSVSWYQQTPGQGLQFLFEYFSETQRNKGNFPGRFSGRQFSNSRSEMNVSTLELGDSALYLCASSLVSSYNEQFFGPGTRLTVL.

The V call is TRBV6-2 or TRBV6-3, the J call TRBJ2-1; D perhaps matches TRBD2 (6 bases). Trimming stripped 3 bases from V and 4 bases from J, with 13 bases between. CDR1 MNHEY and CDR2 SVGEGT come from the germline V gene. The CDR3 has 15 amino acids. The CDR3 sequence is CASSYGGLPYNEQFF. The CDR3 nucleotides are TGTGCCAGCAGTTATGGAGGACTACCTTACAATGAGCAGTTCTTC.

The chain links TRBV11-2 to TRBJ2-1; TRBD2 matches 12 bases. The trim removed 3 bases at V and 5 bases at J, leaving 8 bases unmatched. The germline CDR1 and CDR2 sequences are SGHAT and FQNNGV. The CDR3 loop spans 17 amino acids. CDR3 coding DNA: TGTGCCAGCAGCTTTACTAGCGGGAGGACAGGGCACAATGAGCAGTTCTTC. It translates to CASSFTSGRTGHNEQFF.

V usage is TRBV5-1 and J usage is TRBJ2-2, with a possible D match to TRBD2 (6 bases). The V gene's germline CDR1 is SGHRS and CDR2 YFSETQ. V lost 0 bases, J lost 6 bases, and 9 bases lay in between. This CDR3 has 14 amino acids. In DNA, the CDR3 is TGCGCCAGCAGCTTGGCCAGCGGGCCCGGGGAGCTGTTTTTT. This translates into CASSLASGPGELFF.

The CDR3 bases are TGTGCCAGCAGCTTAGGAAGCGGGCGTGAGCAGTTCTTC. As protein: CASSLGSGREQFF. This chain joins TRBV7-2 and TRBJ2-1; tentatively, D is TRBD2 (6 bases). This CDR3 is built from 13 residues. Germline CDR1 is SGHTA and CDR2 is FQGNSA. Trimming pared 1 base from V and 9 bases from J, leaving 10 bases between.

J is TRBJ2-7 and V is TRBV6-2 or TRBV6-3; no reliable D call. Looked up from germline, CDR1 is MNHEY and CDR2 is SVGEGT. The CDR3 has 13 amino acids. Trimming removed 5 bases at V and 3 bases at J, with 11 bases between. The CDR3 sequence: CASSLTIFYEQYF. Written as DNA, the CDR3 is TGTGCCAGCAGTCTAACTATCTTCTACGAGCAGTACTTC.

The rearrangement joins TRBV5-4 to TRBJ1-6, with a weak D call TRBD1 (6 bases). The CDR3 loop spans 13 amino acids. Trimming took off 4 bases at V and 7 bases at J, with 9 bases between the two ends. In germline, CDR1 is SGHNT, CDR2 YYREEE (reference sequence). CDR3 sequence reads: CASSPDRNSPLHF. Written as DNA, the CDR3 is TGTGCCAGCAGCCCCGACAGGAATTCACCCCTCCACTTT.

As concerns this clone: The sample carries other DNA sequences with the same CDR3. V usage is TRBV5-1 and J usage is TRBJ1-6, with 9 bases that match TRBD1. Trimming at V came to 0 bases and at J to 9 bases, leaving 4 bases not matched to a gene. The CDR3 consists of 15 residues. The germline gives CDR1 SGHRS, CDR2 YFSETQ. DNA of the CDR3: TGCGCCAGCAGCTTGGGGGACAGGGCCCCTTCACCCCTCCACTTT. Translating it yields CASSLGDRAPSPLHF.

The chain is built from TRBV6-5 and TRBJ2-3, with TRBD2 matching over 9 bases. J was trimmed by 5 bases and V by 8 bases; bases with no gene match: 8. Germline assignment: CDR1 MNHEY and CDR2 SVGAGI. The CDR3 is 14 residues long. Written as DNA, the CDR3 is TGTGCCAGCCTGCAGGCGGGGGGGCGAGATACGCAGTATTTT. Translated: CASLQAGGRDTQYF.

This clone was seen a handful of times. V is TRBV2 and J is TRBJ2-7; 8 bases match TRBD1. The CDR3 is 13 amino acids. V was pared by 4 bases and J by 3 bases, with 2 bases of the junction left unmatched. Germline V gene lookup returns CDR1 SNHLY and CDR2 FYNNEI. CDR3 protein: CASSGQGNYEQYF. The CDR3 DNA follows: TGTGCCAGCAGTGGACAGGGGAACTACGAGCAGTACTTC.

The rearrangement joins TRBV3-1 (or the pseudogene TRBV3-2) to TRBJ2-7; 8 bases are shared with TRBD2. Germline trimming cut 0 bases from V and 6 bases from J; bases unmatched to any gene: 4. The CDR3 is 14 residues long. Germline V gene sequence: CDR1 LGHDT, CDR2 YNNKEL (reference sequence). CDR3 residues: CASSQEILAGEQYF. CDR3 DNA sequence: TGTGCCAGCAGCCAAGAGATTCTAGCGGGCGAGCAGTACTTC.

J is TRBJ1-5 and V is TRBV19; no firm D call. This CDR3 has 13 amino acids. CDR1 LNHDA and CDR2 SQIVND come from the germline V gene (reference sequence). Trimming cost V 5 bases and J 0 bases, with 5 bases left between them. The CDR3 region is CASSWASNQPQHF. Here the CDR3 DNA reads TGTGCCAGTAGTTGGGCTAGCAATCAGCCCCAGCATTTT.

CDR3 region: CASSRPSGLKPQAFF. The CDR3 nucleotides are TGTGCCAGCAGTCGCCCCAGCGGGCTCAAACCGCAAGCTTTCTTT. The chain links TRBV28 to TRBJ1-1; no definite D call. The V gene's germline CDR1 is MDHEN and CDR2 SYDVKM. Trimming took off 5 bases at V and 9 bases at J, with 22 bases between the two ends. CDR3 length: 15 residues.

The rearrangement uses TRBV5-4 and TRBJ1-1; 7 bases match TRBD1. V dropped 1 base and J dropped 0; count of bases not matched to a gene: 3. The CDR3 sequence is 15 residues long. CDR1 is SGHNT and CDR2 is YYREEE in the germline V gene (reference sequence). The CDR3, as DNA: TGTGCCAGCAGCTTGCCCGGGACAGTGAACACTGAAGCTTTCTTT. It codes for CASSLPGTVNTEAFF.

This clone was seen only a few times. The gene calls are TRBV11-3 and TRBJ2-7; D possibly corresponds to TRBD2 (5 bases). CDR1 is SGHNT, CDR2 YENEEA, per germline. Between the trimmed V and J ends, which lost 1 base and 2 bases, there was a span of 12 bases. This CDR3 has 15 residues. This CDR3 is CASSLGGYGTYEQYF. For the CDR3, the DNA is TGTGCCAGCAGCTTAGGGGGATACGGGACCTACGAGCAGTACTTC.

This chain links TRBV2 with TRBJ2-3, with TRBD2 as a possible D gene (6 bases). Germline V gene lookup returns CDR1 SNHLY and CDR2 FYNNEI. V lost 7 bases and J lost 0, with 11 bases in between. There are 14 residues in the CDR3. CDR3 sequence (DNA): TGTGCCAGCAACGCGGGGCCTAGCACAGATACGCAGTATTTT. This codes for CASNAGPSTDTQYF.

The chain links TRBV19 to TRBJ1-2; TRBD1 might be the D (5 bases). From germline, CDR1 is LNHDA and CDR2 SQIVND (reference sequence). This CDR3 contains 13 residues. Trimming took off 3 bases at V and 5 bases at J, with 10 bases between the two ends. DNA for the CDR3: TGTGCCAGTAGTATTACAGGAAATTATGGCTACACCTTC. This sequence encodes CASSITGNYGYTF.

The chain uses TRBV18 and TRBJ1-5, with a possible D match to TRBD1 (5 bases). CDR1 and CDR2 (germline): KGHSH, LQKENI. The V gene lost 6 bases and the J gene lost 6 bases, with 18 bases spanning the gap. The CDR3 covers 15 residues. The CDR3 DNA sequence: TGTGCCAGCTCCGATTGGGGGGAGAAGGTTCAGCCCCAGCATTTT. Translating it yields CASSDWGEKVQPQHF.

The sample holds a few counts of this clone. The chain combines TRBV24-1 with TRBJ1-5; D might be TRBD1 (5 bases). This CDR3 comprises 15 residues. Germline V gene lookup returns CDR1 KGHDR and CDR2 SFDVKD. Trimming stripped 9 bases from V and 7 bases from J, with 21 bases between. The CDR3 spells CATPRRQRLRQPQHF. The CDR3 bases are TGTGCCACCCCCCGCCGACAGAGACTCAGGCAGCCCCAGCATTTT.

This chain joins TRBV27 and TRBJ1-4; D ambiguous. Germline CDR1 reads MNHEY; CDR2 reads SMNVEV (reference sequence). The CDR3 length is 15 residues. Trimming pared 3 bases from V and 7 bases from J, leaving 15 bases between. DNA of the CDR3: TGTGCCAGCAGTTTGTCCGGGAACCCTGGTGAAAAACTGTTTTTT. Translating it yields CASSLSGNPGEKLFF.

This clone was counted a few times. The CDR3 loop is CASSPDRAGANVLTF. CDR3 nucleotide sequence: TGTGCCAGCAGCCCGGACAGGGCTGGGGCCAACGTCCTGACTTTC. This sequence joins TRBV7-8 and TRBJ2-6; 8 positions match TRBD1. Trimming took 5 bases from V and 2 from J; bases not matched to a gene: 2. The CDR3 contains 15 residues. In germline, CDR1 is SGHVS, CDR2 FQNEAQ.